The 31 T cell receptor beta chains in this list originate from one sample, sequenced in a study of blood T cell repertoires in COVID-19 (dated by TCRdb to about 2020). The library was produced with the immunoSEQ multiplex PCR assay. The table comes from immuneACCESS by way of TCRdb, which keeps in-frame sequences with V and J called. Part of the clones is missing from these tables; in studies checked, under half for an unresolved V gene and the rest for unknown reasons. The sample data list hundreds of thousands of clones, and around 87% of these were observed just once. The ten largest make up around 1.1% of the sample. Sequenced input: PBMCs or T cells enriched from blood (not recorded which). These receptor sequences come from a man aged 30 to 45 who had recovered from COVID-19.

The V call is TRBV13, the J call TRBJ2-7; 9 bases are shared with TRBD2. This CDR3 is 17 amino acids long. The germline V gene encodes CDR1 PRHDT and CDR2 FYEKMQ (reference sequence). Trimming at V came to 5 bases and at J to 3 bases, leaving 14 bases not matched to a gene. CDR3 DNA sequence: TGTGCCAGCAGCCCAGGGGGTAGTGCGGGAGGGAGCTACGAGCAGTACTTC. Protein sequence: CASSPGGSAGGSYEQYF.

The chain employs TRBV18 and TRBJ2-1, with 7 nucleotides matching TRBD2. The germline V gene has CDR1 KGHSH and CDR2 LQKENI. The CDR3 sequence is 14 residues long. V lost 5 bases and J lost 0; bases outside the gene matches: 1. CDR3 nucleotide sequence: TGTGCCAGCTCAAGGGACTACTCCTACAATGAGCAGTTCTTC. The encoded protein is CASSRDYSYNEQFF.

The DNA of the CDR3 is TGTGCCAGCAGGACGGACAGGAATCAGCCCCAGCATTTT. This translates into CASRTDRNQPQHF. The V gene is TRBV6-5, the J gene TRBJ1-5, with TRBD1 matching 7 bases. Trimming cost V 6 bases and J 4 bases; bases outside gene matches: 3. Germline values: CDR1 MNHEY, CDR2 SVGAGI. There are 13 residues in the CDR3.

The chain uses TRBV18 and TRBJ1-1; weak D call: TRBD1 (5 bases). This CDR3 is built from 14 residues. V shed 3 bases and J shed 1 base, with 9 bases lying between them. Germline V gene lookup returns CDR1 KGHSH and CDR2 LQKENI. CDR3 region: CASSPKGRNTEAFF. CDR3 nucleotide sequence: TGTGCCAGCTCACCCAAGGGGCGGAACACTGAAGCTTTCTTT.

The chain combines TRBV9 with TRBJ2-7; 7 bases fit TRBD1. This CDR3 contains 14 residues. Germline CDR1 and CDR2: SGDLS and YYNGEE. After removal of 0 bases from V and 7 bases from J, the junction contained 7 bases not matched to a gene. CDR3 residues: CASSVGTGRREQYF. Here the CDR3 DNA reads TGTGCCAGCAGCGTAGGGACAGGACGGCGGGAGCAGTACTTC.

The rearrangement joins TRBV3-1 (or the pseudogene TRBV3-2) to TRBJ2-3; 8 bases are shared with TRBD2. Trimming took 3 bases from V and 2 from J; bases not matched to a gene: 7. CDR1 and CDR2 from the germline V gene are LGHDT and YNNKEL (reference sequence). This CDR3 contains 16 residues. CDR3 sequence: CASSHPSGGYTDTQYF. CDR3 in DNA: TGTGCCAGCAGCCACCCATCGGGGGGGTACACAGATACGCAGTATTTT.

This clone was seen just once. This rearrangement joins TRBV21-1 to TRBJ2-2; the DNA was not compared with TRBD1, the D call given in the table. TRBV21-1 is tagged as a pseudogene. The CDR3 has 21 amino acids. CDR3 loop: CASSKAIRGRGPERPTGELFF. In DNA, the CDR3 is TGTGCCAGCAGCAAAGCTATACGGGGCAGGGGACCAGAAAGGCCCACCGGGGAGCTGTTTTTT.

The chain employs TRBV28 and TRBJ1-1; D gene ambiguous. The CDR3 has 13 amino acids. V was cut by 6 bases and J by 4 bases, with 12 bases left in between. CDR1 is MDHEN, CDR2 SYDVKM, per germline. The CDR3: CASRRVPATEAFF. The CDR3 DNA sequence: TGTGCCAGCAGGCGGGTCCCGGCCACTGAAGCTTTCTTT. The variable domain in full, completed from reference TRBV28 and TRBJ1-1, reads DVKVTQSSRYLVKRTGEKVFLECVQDMDHENMFWYRQDPGLGLRLIYFSYDVKMKEKGDIPEGYSVSREKKERFSLILESASTNQTSMYLCASRRVPATEAFFGQGTRLTVV.

This chain links TRBV15 with TRBJ2-5; 9 bases map to TRBD1. In germline, CDR1 is LNHNV, CDR2 YYDKDF (reference sequence). This CDR3 spans 15 amino acids. The J segment lost 5 bases and the V segment lost 5 bases, leaving 9 bases of the junction unmatched. The CDR3: CATSAGQGSGETQYF. In nucleotides, the CDR3 is TGTGCCACCAGCGCAGGACAGGGGTCGGGGGAGACCCAGTACTTC.

J is TRBJ2-2 and V is TRBV4-1; no clear D. Trimming pared 1 base from V and 2 bases from J, leaving 14 bases between. CDR1 is MGHRA, CDR2 YSYEKL, per germline. The CDR3 length is 17 residues. Written as DNA, the CDR3 is TGCGCCAGCAGCCAAGGGGTCCGGGTTGGTAACACCGGGGAGCTGTTTTTT. Translated: CASSQGVRVGNTGELFF.

This clone was recorded a few times. V and J are TRBV7-2 and TRBJ2-7; 9 bases match TRBD2. CDR1 is SGHTA and CDR2 is FQGNSA in the germline V gene. The CDR3 length is 16 residues. After removal of 4 bases from V and 7 bases from J, the junction contained 14 bases not matched to a gene. In nucleotides, the CDR3 is TGTGCCAGCAGCTCTAGCCGTGGGCTAGCGGGACGTGAGCAGTACTTC. As protein: CASSSSRGLAGREQYF.

The V and J genes are TRBV28 and TRBJ1-1; D possibly corresponds to TRBD1 (6 bases). V lost 4 bases to trimming and J lost 3 bases, with 12 bases between them. This CDR3 has 14 residues. CDR1 and CDR2 from the germline V gene are MDHEN and SYDVKM. CDR3 loop: CASSSGGADTEAFF. The CDR3 DNA is TGTGCCAGCAGTTCGGGGGGCGCCGACACTGAAGCTTTCTTT.

This chain joins TRBV28 and TRBJ1-5; D is unresolved. The CDR3 has 12 amino acids. V was shortened by 10 bases and J by 0 bases, with 7 bases between the two germline ends. Looked up from germline, CDR1 is MDHEN and CDR2 is SYDVKM. The CDR3 DNA follows: TGTGCCACCCGGTTTAGCAATCAGCCCCAGCATTTT. Amino acids: CATRFSNQPQHF.

The chain is built from TRBV5-6 and TRBJ1-1; D is ambiguous. The CDR3 length is 14 residues. Germline CDR1 reads SGHDT; CDR2 reads YYEEEE. Trimming removed 0 bases at V and 1 base at J, with 7 bases between. CDR3 bases: TGTGCCAGCAGCTTGGTCTCGGGGAACACTGAAGCTTTCTTT. It encodes CASSLVSGNTEAFF.

The chain links TRBV11-2 to TRBJ2-3, with 11 bases fitting TRBD2. CDR3 length equals 17 residues. The V segment lost 10 bases and the J segment 4 bases; nucleotides outside the gene matches: 16. From germline, CDR1 is SGHAT and CDR2 FQNNGV. The CDR3 bases are TGTGCCACCCAGCTTACTAGCGGGAGCCACCCCCCAGATACGCAGTATTTT. Translated, it gives CATQLTSGSHPPDTQYF. Full variable domain (remainder filled in from reference TRBV11-2 and TRBJ2-3): EAGVAQSPRYKIIEKRQSVAFWCNPISGHATLYWYQQILGQGPKLLIQFQNNGVVDDSQLPKDRFSAERLKGVDSTLKIQPAKLEDSAVYLCATQLTSGSHPPDTQYFGPGTRLTVL.

Points on this clone: Other DNA variants within this sample encode the same CDR3. The V call is TRBV11-2, the J call TRBJ2-7, with 7 bases lining up with TRBD2. From germline, CDR1 is SGHAT and CDR2 FQNNGV. This CDR3 is 14 amino acids long. The V and J ends lost 5 bases and 2 bases, in that order; junction bases with no gene match: 6. The CDR3 region is CASSLGGGTYEQYF. The CDR3 DNA reads TGTGCCAGCAGCCTTGGGGGGGGTACCTACGAGCAGTACTTC.

The genes are TRBV5-1 and TRBJ1-2; D is possibly TRBD1 (5 bases). In germline, CDR1 is SGHRS, CDR2 YFSETQ. The CDR3 covers 15 residues. V was trimmed by 0 bases and J by 3 bases, leaving 12 bases between them. CDR3 coding DNA: TGCGCCAGCAGCTTGGTTCCAGGGTACGACTATGGCTACACCTTC. Protein product: CASSLVPGYDYGYTF. The entire variable domain, with the rest obtained from reference TRBV5-1 and TRBJ1-2, is as follows: KAGVTQTPRYLIKTRGQQVTLSCSPISGHRSVSWYQQTPGQGLQFLFEYFSETQRNKGNFPGRFSGRQFSNSRSEMNVSTLELGDSALYLCASSLVPGYDYGYTFGSGTRLTVV.

V gene TRBV6-5 combines with J gene TRBJ1-6; D remains ambiguous. CDR1 and CDR2 (germline): MNHEY, SVGAGI. V was cut by 7 bases and J by 5 bases, with 12 bases left in between. The CDR3 totals 14 residues. The CDR3 here is CASTMWQNNSPLHF. DNA of the CDR3: TGTGCCAGCACCATGTGGCAAAATAATTCACCCCTCCACTTT.

The V call is TRBV25-1, the J call TRBJ2-5; D is perhaps TRBD1 (6 bases). CDR3 length equals 14 residues. V lost 1 base and J lost 0, with 6 bases in between. The germline V gene has CDR1 MGHDK and CDR2 SYGVNS. The CDR3 region is CASSEWTDQETQYF. The CDR3 DNA reads as TGTGCCAGCAGTGAATGGACAGACCAAGAGACCCAGTACTTC.

The V call is TRBV28, the J call TRBJ2-3; TRBD1 is a possible D gene (6 bases). Germline lookup yields CDR1 MDHEN and CDR2 SYDVKM. Trimming removed 2 bases from V and 2 bases from J, with 11 bases in between. The CDR3 is 15 residues long. The CDR3 here is CASSLQGTYTDTQYF. The DNA for the CDR3 is TGTGCCAGCAGTTTACAGGGGACCTACACAGATACGCAGTATTTT. The whole variable domain, filled in from reference TRBV28 and TRBJ2-3, reads DVKVTQSSRYLVKRTGEKVFLECVQDMDHENMFWYRQDPGLGLRLIYFSYDVKMKEKGDIPEGYSVSREKKERFSLILESASTNQTSMYLCASSLQGTYTDTQYFGPGTRLTVL.

The chain recombines TRBV4-2 with TRBJ2-2, with 7 positions matching TRBD1. The germline CDR1 and CDR2 sequences are LGHNA and YNFKEQ. There are 15 residues in the CDR3. V lost 8 bases to trimming and J lost 0 bases; unmatched junction nucleotides: 6. This chain's CDR3 is CASSTQGANTGELFF. The DNA for the CDR3 is TGTGCCAGCTCCACCCAGGGGGCGAACACCGGGGAGCTGTTTTTT.

The J gene is TRBJ1-3, the V gene TRBV28, with D tentatively TRBD1 (5 bases). Germline CDR1 and CDR2: MDHEN and SYDVKM. There are 15 residues in the CDR3. V lost 4 bases to trimming and J lost 2 bases, with 12 bases between them. For the CDR3, the DNA is TGTGCCAGCAGTTATCCACAGGTGACTGGAAACACCATATATTTT. Amino acid sequence: CASSYPQVTGNTIYF.

The gene calls are TRBV7-2 and TRBJ2-5, with 7 bases fitting TRBD1. This CDR3 has 14 residues. Germline V gene sequence: CDR1 SGHTA, CDR2 FQGNSA. V lost 5 bases and J lost 5; bases outside the gene matches: 8. DNA of the CDR3: TGTGCCAGCAGCCAGACAGGGCGTTTGGAGACCCAGTACTTC. Translation: CASSQTGRLETQYF.

About this clone itself: The same CDR3 also results from other DNA sequences found in this sample. V is TRBV27 and J is TRBJ2-2; the D is unclear. CDR3 length: 13 residues. V was clipped by 2 bases and J by 3 bases, with 4 bases between them. Germline loops: CDR1 MNHEY, CDR2 SMNVEV (reference sequence). CDR3 amino acids: CASSLTYTGELFF. The CDR3 region has the DNA TGTGCCAGCAGTTTAACTTACACCGGGGAGCTGTTTTTT.

This clone was recorded a few times. The chain couples TRBV6-5 to TRBJ2-7, with 7 bases matching TRBD1. The J segment lost 2 bases and the V segment lost 7 bases, leaving 11 bases of the junction unmatched. The CDR3 contains 15 residues. Germline CDR1 and CDR2: MNHEY and SVGAGI. The CDR3: CASTRQGVGTYEQYF. CDR3 sequence (DNA): TGTGCCAGCACCAGACAGGGTGTCGGAACCTACGAGCAGTACTTC.

This chain joins TRBV3-1 (or the pseudogene TRBV3-2) and TRBJ2-1; D gene unclear. The CDR3 runs 13 residues. Germline CDR1 is LGHDT and CDR2 is YNNKEL (reference sequence). Trimming pared 4 bases from V and 4 bases from J, leaving 8 bases between. The CDR3 DNA sequence: TGTGCCAGCAGCCCGTCCCTTTACAATGAGCAGTTCTTC. Its protein product is CASSPSLYNEQFF.

V gene TRBV18 combines with J gene TRBJ2-2; 9 bases are a match to TRBD2. In germline, CDR1 is KGHSH, CDR2 LQKENI. The CDR3 totals 17 residues. V was pared by 1 base and J by 2 bases, with 5 bases of the junction left unmatched. The CDR3 is CASSPRFSGSNTGELFF. CDR3 sequence (DNA): TGTGCCAGCTCACCACGGTTTAGCGGGAGTAACACCGGGGAGCTGTTTTTT.

This clone was found a few times. The rearrangement links TRBV27 to TRBJ1-2; D possibly corresponds to TRBD1 (5 bases). CDR1 is MNHEY, CDR2 SMNVEV, per germline (reference sequence). CDR3 length: 16 amino acids. V lost 0 bases, J lost 5 bases, and 16 bases lay in between. As DNA, the CDR3 is TGTGCCAGCAGTTTATCCGCAGGGAAGTCTTGGTATGGCTACACCTTC. Translation: CASSLSAGKSWYGYTF.

This clone was observed a single time. The genes are TRBV6-5 and TRBJ2-2; no firm D call. The CDR3 loop spans 15 amino acids. Germline V gives CDR1 MNHEY, CDR2 SVGAGI. V lost 0 bases, J lost 2 bases, and 7 bases lay in between. CDR3 residues: CASSYSPGNTGELFF. The CDR3, as DNA: TGTGCCAGCAGTTACTCTCCGGGTAACACCGGGGAGCTGTTTTTT.

The CDR3 spells CASTQGGHSYEQYF. CDR3 DNA sequence: TGTGCCAGCACCCAAGGGGGACACTCCTACGAGCAGTACTTC. The chain combines TRBV28 with TRBJ2-7; the D gene is possibly TRBD1 (6 bases). V lost 7 bases to trimming and J lost 0 bases, with 13 bases between them. Germline values: CDR1 MDHEN, CDR2 SYDVKM. The CDR3 has 14 residues.

The chain recombines TRBV5-1 with TRBJ1-1, with TRBD1 identical over 8 bases. V shed 0 bases and J 3 bases; nucleotides not matched to a gene: 4. This CDR3 comprises 15 residues. The germline V gene has CDR1 SGHRS and CDR2 YFSETQ. The CDR3, as DNA: TGCGCCAGCAGCTTGGGGACAGGGTCCTACACTGAAGCTTTCTTT. It yields the protein CASSLGTGSYTEAFF.